This TCR beta chain came from a study of Ad26.COV2.S vaccination and SARS-CoV-2 variants. Study outcomes and limitations: Comparable non-spike TCR breadth was observed in vaccine and placebo recipients.

Treatment noted: 19 received Ad26.COV2.S at low or high dose, single or two shots; five or six received placebo; per-sample allocation not given. Day 63 after the first vaccine or placebo injection was the time point for sampling. In the vaccine, an Ad26 vector expressed the SARS-CoV-2 spike of the Wuhan strain. The assay was immunoSEQ multiplex PCR, and TCRdb's table has in-frame clones only and misses some. The data hold approximately 350,000 clones, with roughly 84% observed a single time. The V gene end was trimmed by 1 base and the J gene end by 9 bases; junction bases not matched to a gene: 8. This CDR3 has 15 residues. CDR1 and CDR2 from the germline V gene are MNHNS and SASEGT. Concerning this clone itself: Its specificity is not known.

The sequence derives from a person between 18 and 59 years old who received the Ad26.COV2.S COVID-19 vaccine or a placebo. This sequence joins TRBV6-1 and TRBJ2-1; 8 nucleotides match TRBD2. Sequenced here: peripheral blood, sampled in a trial of Ad26.COV2.S vaccine versus placebo. Here the CDR3 DNA reads TGTGCCAGCAGTGAAGTCGGGGGGGCGTACGCTGAGCAGTTCTTC. This encodes CASSEVGGAYAEQFF.